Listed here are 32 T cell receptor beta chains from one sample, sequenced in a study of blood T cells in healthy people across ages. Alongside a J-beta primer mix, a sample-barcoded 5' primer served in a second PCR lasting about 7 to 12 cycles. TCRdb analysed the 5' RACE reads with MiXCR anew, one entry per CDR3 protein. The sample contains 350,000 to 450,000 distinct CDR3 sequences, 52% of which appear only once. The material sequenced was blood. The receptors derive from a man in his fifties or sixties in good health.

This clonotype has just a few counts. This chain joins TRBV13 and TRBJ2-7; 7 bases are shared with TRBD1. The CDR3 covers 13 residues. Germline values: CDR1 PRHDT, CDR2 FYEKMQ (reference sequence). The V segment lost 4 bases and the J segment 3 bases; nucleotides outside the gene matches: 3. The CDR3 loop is CASSSGQFYEQYF. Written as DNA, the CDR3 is TGTGCCAGCAGCTCGGGACAGTTCTACGAGCAGTACTTC.

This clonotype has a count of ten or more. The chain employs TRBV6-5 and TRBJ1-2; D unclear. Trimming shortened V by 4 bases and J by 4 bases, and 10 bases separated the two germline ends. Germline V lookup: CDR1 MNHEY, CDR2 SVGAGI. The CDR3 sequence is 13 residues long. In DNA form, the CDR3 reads TGTGCCAGCAGTTTTTCCGGATCCTATGGCTACACCTTC. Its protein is CASSFSGSYGYTF.

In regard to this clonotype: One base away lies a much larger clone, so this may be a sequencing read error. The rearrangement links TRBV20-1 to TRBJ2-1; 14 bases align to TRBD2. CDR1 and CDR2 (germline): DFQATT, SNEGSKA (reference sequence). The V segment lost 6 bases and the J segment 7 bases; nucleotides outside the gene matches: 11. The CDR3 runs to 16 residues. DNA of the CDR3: TGCAGTGCCCCCAGACTAGCGGGAGGGCCGCGGAATGAGCAGTTCTTC. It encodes CSAPRLAGGPRNEQFF.

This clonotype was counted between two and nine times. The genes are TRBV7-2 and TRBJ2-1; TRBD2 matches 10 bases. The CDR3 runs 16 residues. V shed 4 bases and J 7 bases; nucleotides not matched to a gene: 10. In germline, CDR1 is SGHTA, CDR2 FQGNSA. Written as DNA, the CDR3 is TGTGCCAGCAGCTCAAGTTGGCTAGCGGGAGAAAATGAGCAGTTCTTC. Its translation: CASSSSWLAGENEQFF.

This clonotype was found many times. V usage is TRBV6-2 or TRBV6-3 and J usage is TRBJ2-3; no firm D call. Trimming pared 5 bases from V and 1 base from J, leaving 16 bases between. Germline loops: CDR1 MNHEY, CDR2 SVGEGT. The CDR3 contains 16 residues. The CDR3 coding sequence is TGTGCCAGCAGTCCCGGCAGCCGTAGTGGCACAGATACGCAGTATTTT. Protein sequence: CASSPGSRSGTDTQYF.

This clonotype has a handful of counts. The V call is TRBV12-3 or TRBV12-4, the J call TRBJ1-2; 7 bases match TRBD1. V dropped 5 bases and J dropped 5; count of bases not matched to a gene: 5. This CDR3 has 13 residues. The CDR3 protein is CASSLRQGYGYTF. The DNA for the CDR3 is TGTGCCAGCAGTCTCAGACAGGGTTATGGCTACACCTTC.

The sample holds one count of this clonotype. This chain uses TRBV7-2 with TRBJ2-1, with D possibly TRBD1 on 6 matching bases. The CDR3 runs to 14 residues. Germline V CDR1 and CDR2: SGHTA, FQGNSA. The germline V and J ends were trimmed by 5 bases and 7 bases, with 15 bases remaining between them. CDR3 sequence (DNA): TGTGCCAGCAGCGGGGACGATAGGGGGAATGAGCAGTTCTTC. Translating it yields CASSGDDRGNEQFF.

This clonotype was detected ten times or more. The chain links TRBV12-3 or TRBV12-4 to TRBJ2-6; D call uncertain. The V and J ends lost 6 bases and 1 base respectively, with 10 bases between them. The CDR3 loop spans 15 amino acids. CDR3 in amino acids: CASSPRGSGANVLTF. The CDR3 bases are TGTGCCAGCAGCCCCCGCGGTTCTGGGGCCAACGTCCTGACTTTC.

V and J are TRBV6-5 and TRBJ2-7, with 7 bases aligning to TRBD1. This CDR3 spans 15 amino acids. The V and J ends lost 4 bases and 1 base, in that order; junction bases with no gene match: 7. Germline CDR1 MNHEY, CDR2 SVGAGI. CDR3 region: CASSSPETGSYEQYF. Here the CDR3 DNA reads TGTGCCAGCAGTTCTCCTGAGACAGGGTCCTACGAGCAGTACTTC.

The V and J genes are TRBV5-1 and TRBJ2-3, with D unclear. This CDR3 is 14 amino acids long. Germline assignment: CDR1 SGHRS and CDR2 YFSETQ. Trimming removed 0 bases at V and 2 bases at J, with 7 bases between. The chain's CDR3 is CASSLEAYTDTQYF. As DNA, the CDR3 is TGCGCCAGCAGCTTGGAGGCCTACACAGATACGCAGTATTTT.

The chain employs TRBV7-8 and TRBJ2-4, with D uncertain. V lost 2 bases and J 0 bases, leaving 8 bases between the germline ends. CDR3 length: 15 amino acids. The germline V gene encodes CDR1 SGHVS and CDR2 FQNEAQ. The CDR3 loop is CASSLPSRAKNIQYF. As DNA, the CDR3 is TGTGCCAGCAGCTTACCCAGCAGAGCCAAAAACATTCAGTACTTC.

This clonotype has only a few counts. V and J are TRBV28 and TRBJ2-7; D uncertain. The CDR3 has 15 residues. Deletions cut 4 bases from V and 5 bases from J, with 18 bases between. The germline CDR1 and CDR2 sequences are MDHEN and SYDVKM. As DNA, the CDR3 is TGTGCCAGCAGTTCTTATCCTACTCTCAGCCACGAGCAGTACTTC. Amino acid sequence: CASSSYPTLSHEQYF. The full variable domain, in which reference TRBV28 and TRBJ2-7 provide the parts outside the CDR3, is DVKVTQSSRYLVKRTGEKVFLECVQDMDHENMFWYRQDPGLGLRLIYFSYDVKMKEKGDIPEGYSVSREKKERFSLILESASTNQTSMYLCASSSYPTLSHEQYFGPGTRLTVT.

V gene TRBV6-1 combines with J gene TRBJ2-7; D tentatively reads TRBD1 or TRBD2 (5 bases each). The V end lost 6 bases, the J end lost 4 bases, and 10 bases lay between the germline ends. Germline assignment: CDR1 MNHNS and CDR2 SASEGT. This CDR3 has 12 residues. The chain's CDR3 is CASSWDAYEQYF. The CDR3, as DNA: TGTGCCAGCAGCTGGGACGCGTACGAGCAGTACTTC.

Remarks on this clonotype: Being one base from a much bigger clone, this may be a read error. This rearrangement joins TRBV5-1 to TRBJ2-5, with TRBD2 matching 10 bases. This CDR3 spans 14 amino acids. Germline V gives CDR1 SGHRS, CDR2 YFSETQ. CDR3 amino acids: CASKERGGQETRYF. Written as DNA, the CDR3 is TGCGCCAGTAAAGAGCGGGGGGGCCAAGAGACCCGGTACTTC.

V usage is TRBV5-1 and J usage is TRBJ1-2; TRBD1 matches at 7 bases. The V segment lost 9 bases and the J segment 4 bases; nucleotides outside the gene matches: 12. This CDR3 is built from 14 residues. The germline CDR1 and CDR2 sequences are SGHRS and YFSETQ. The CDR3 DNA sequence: TGCGCCACCTTGCTCGAAGGGACAGTCTATGGCTACACCTTC. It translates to CATLLEGTVYGYTF.

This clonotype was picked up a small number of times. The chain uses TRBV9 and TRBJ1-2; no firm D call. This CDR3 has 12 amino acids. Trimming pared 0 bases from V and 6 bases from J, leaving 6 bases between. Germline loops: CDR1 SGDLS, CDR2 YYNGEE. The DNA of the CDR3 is TGTGCCAGCAGCGTAGGATTGGATGGCTACACCTTC. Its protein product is CASSVGLDGYTF.

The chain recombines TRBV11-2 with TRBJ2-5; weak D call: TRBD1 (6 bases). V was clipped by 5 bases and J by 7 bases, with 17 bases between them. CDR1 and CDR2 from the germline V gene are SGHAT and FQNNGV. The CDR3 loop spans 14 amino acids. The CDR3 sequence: CASSRRDTWGTQYF. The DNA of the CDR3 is TGTGCCAGCAGCCGCCGGGACACTTGGGGGACCCAGTACTTC.

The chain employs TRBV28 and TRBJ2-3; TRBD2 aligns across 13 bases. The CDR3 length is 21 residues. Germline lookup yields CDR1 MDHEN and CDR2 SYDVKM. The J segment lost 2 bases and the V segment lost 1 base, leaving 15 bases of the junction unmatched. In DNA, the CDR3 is TGTGCCAGCAGTTTATTACTAGCGGGAGGGCCATCCGGACTTTACACAGATACGCAGTATTTT. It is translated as CASSLLLAGGPSGLYTDTQYF.

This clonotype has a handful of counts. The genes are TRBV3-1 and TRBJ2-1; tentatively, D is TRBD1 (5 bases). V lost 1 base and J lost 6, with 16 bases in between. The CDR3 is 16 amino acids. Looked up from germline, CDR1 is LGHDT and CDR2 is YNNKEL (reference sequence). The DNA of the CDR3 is TGTGCCAGCAGCCAAGGAAATAGTGGGGCTGGCAATGAGCAGTTCTTC. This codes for CASSQGNSGAGNEQFF.

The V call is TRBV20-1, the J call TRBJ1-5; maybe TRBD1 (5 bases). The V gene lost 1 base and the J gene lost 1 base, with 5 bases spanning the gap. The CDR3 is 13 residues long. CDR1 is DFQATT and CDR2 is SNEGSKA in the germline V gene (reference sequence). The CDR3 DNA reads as TGCAGTGCTAGAGGGGACAGCAATCAGCCCCAGCATTTT. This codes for CSARGDSNQPQHF.

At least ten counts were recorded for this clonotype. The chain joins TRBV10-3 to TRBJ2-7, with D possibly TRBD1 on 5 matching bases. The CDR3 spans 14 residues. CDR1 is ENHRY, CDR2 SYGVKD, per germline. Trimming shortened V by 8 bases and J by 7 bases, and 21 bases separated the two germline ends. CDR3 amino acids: CAIGRQISYNEQYF. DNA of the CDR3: TGTGCCATCGGACGACAGATAAGCTACAATGAGCAGTACTTC.

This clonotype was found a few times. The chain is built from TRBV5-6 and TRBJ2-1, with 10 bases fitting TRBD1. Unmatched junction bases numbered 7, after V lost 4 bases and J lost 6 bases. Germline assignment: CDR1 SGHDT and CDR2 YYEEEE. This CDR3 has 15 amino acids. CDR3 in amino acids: CASSDRTGGSNEQFF. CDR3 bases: TGTGCCAGCAGCGACCGGACAGGGGGATCCAATGAGCAGTTCTTC.

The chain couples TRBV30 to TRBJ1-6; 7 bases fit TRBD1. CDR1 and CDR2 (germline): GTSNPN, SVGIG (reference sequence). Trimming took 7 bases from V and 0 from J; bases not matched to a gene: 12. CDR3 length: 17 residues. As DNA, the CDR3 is TGTGCCTCCACGACCGGGACAGCTAGCTCCTATAATTCACCCCTCCACTTT. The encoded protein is CASTTGTASSYNSPLHF.

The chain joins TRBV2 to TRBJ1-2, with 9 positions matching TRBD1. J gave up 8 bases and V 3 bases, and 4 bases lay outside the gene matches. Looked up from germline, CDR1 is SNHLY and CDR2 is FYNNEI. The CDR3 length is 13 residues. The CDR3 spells CASSDYRGHGYTF. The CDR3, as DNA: TGTGCCAGCAGTGACTACAGGGGGCACGGCTACACCTTC.

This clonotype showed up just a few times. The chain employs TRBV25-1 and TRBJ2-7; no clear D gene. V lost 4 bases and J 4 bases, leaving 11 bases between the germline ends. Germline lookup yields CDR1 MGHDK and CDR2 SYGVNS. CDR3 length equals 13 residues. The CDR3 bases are TGTGCCAGCAGTGTCTCTGCGGATTACGAGCAGTACTTC. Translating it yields CASSVSADYEQYF.

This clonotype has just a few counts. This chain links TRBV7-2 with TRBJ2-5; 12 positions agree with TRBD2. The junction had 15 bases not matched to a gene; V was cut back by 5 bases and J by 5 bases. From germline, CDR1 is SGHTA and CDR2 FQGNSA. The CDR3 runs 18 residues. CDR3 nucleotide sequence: TGTGCCAGCAGCCGTAACCCCTCTAGCGGGAGGGTCAGGGAGACCCAGTACTTC. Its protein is CASSRNPSSGRVRETQYF.

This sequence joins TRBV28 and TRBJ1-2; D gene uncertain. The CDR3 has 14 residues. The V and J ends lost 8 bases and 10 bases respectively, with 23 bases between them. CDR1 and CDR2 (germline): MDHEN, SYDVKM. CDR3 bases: TGTGCCAGCGCGAATTCCAGGAGACCCGTTGTCTACACCTTC. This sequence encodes CASANSRRPVVYTF.

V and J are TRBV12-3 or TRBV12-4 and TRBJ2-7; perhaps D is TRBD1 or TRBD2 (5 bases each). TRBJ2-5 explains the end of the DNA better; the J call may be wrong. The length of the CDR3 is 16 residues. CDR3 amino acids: CASSPDRDPKGETQYF. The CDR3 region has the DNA TGTGCCAGCAGTCCTGATCGGGACCCAAAGGGGGAGACCCAGTACTTC.

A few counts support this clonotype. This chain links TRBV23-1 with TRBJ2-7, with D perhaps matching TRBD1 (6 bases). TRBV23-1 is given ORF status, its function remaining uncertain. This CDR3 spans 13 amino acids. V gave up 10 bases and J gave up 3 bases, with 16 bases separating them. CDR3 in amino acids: CANTEGDHYEQYF. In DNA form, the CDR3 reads TGCGCCAATACCGAGGGGGACCACTACGAGCAGTACTTC.

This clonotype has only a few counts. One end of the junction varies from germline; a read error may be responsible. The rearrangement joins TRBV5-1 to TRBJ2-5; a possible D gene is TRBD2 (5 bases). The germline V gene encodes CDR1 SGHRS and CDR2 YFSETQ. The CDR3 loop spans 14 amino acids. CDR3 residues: CASSSRGIQETQYF. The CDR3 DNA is TGTGCCAGCAGCTCCCGGGGTATACAAGAGACCCAGTACTTC.

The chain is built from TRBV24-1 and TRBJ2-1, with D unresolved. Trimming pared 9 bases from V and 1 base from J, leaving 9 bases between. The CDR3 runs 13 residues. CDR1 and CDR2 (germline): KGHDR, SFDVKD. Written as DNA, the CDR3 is TGTGCCACCGCCTGGGGTTCCTACAATGAGCAGTTCTTC. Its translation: CATAWGSYNEQFF.

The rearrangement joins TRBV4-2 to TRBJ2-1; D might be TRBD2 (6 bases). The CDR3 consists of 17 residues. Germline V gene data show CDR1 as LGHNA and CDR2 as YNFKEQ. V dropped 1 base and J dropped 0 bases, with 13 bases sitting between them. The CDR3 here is CASSQGPVGSSYNEQFF. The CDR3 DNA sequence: TGTGCCAGCAGCCAAGGGCCTGTCGGGAGCTCCTACAATGAGCAGTTCTTC.